One sample yielded the 26 T cell receptor beta chains listed below, sequenced in a study of spatial heterogeneity in lung cancer. Each CDR3 protein gets one entry after TCRdb re-called the 5' RACE reads with MiXCR. The sample consists of about 70,000 distinct CDR3 sequences, about 8.2% of them appearing once. This sample's time point: blood at routine non-recurrence follow-up after resection. The sequenced sample was PBMCs, obtained at follow-up. All receptors come from a female donor with early-stage non-small cell lung cancer.

The table lists this clonotype with many counts. The V and J genes are TRBV3-1 and TRBJ2-2; no clear D. In germline, CDR1 is LGHDT, CDR2 YNNKEL (reference sequence). The ends were cut back, 2 bases at V and 0 bases at J, with 7 bases in the middle. CDR3 length: 15 amino acids. DNA for the CDR3: TGTGCCAGCAGCCAACTAGACGCGAACACCGGGGAGCTGTTTTTT. It is translated as CASSQLDANTGELFF.

In its sample, this clonotype was seen many times. This chain uses TRBV9 with TRBJ2-1; D unresolved. The germline CDR1 and CDR2 sequences are SGDLS and YYNGEE. This CDR3 region has 12 residues. V shed 2 bases and J shed 4 bases, with 4 bases lying between them. CDR3 sequence reads: CASSVIYNEQFF. The CDR3 DNA sequence: TGTGCCAGCAGCGTCATTTACAATGAGCAGTTCTTC. Full variable domain (missing parts from reference TRBV9 and TRBJ2-1): DSGVTQTPKHLITATGQRVTLRCSPRSGDLSVYWYQQSLDQGLQFLIQYYNGEERAKGNILERFSAQQFPDLHSELNLSSLELGDSALYFCASSVIYNEQFFGPGTRLTVL.

This clonotype occurred many times. V usage is TRBV5-1 and J usage is TRBJ1-5; D unresolved. CDR1 is SGHRS and CDR2 is YFSETQ in the germline V gene. This CDR3 comprises 17 residues. The V and J ends lost 0 bases and 2 bases respectively, with 15 bases between them. As DNA, the CDR3 is TGCGCCAGCAGCTTGGCGGGTCCTAGAGATGGCAATCAGCCCCAGCATTTT. It is translated as CASSLAGPRDGNQPQHF.

Ten or more counts support this clonotype. The V and J genes are TRBV20-1 and TRBJ1-6; 7 positions match TRBD1. The germline V gene has CDR1 DFQATT and CDR2 SNEGSKA (reference sequence). This CDR3 has 15 amino acids. J lost 9 bases, V lost 0 bases, and 8 bases had no gene match. This chain's CDR3 is CSARDSRDSSSPLHF. CDR3 bases: TGCAGTGCTAGAGATTCCCGGGACAGTAGTTCACCCCTCCACTTT.

There are many counts of this clonotype. V gene TRBV7-9 combines with J gene TRBJ2-7; D gene ambiguous. V lost 1 base and J 4 bases, leaving 11 bases between the germline ends. This CDR3 is 14 amino acids long. The germline gives CDR1 SEHNR, CDR2 FQNEAQ (reference sequence). CDR3 sequence reads: CASSLGAGYYEQYF. CDR3 bases: TGTGCCAGCAGCTTAGGGGCCGGGTATTACGAGCAGTACTTC.

This clonotype was seen many times. V is TRBV28 and J is TRBJ2-1; 7 positions match TRBD1. The V gene end was trimmed by 9 bases and the J gene end by 4 bases; junction bases not matched to a gene: 6. Germline assignment: CDR1 MDHEN and CDR2 SYDVKM. CDR3 length equals 13 residues. In nucleotides, the CDR3 is TGTGCCAGTAGACAGGGTATATACAATGAGCAGTTCTTC. Protein: CASRQGIYNEQFF.

This clonotype showed up many times. The chain has TRBV2 and TRBJ2-5; the match to TRBD2 covers 15 bases. After removal of 9 bases from V and 3 bases from J, the junction contained 5 bases not matched to a gene. This CDR3 has 15 residues. Germline CDR1 and CDR2: SNHLY and FYNNEI. In nucleotides, the CDR3 is TGTGCCAGTTTCCGGACTAGCGGGAGGGAAGAGACCCAGTACTTC. This codes for CASFRTSGREETQYF. Full variable domain (remainder filled in from reference TRBV2 and TRBJ2-5): EPEVTQTPSHQVTQMGQEVILRCVPISNHLYFYWYRQILGQKVEFLVSFYNNEISEKSEIFDDQFSVERPDGSNFTLKIRSTKLEDSAMYFCASFRTSGREETQYFGPGTRLLVL.

The genes are TRBV18 and TRBJ1-1; the match to TRBD1 covers 7 bases. Germline-derived CDR1 and CDR2 are KGHSH and LQKENI. The CDR3 sequence is 16 residues long. Losses at the gene ends were 2 bases for V and 0 bases for J; bases not matched to a gene: 6. The DNA of the CDR3 is TGTGCCAGCTCACCATCGCAGGGGGGGCTGAACACTGAAGCTTTCTTT. Protein sequence: CASSPSQGGLNTEAFF.

The chain links TRBV20-1 to TRBJ2-2; 9 bases are shared with TRBD2. The CDR3 runs to 13 residues. Germline V gene data show CDR1 as DFQATT and CDR2 as SNEGSKA (reference sequence). The V gene end was trimmed by 7 bases and the J gene end by 5 bases; junction bases not matched to a gene: 5. CDR3 sequence: CSVASGKTGELFF. The DNA of the CDR3 is TGCAGTGTTGCTAGCGGGAAGACCGGGGAGCTGTTTTTT.

In its sample, this clonotype was seen many times. V gene TRBV19 combines with J gene TRBJ2-1; D uncertain. The V end was cut by 1 base, the J end by 0 bases, with 13 bases between. Germline CDR1 reads LNHDA; CDR2 reads SQIVND (reference sequence). The CDR3 is 17 amino acids. CDR3: CASSIGAPSSSYNEQFF. CDR3 coding DNA: TGTGCCAGTAGTATAGGGGCCCCCTCCAGCTCCTACAATGAGCAGTTCTTC.

This chain connects TRBV6-2 or TRBV6-3 to TRBJ2-7; tentative D call: TRBD1 (6 bases). Trimming left V 0 bases short and J 4 bases short, with 16 bases between. This CDR3 is 16 amino acids long. Germline CDR1 is MNHEY and CDR2 is SVGEGT. CDR3 bases: TGTGCCAGCAGTTACTCGCTTAGGACAGCGGAATACGAGCAGTACTTC. Its translation is CASSYSLRTAEYEQYF.

This clonotype appeared many times. The V call is TRBV4-1, the J call TRBJ2-7; possible D gene TRBD2, 6 bases. The V gene's germline CDR1 is MGHRA and CDR2 YSYEKL. The V end lost 1 base, the J end lost 7 bases, and 20 bases lay between the germline ends. The CDR3 runs to 16 residues. The DNA for the CDR3 is TGCGCCAGCAGCCAAGTTCCCCGGGACCCGGCGGGAGAGCAGTACTTC. Its translation is CASSQVPRDPAGEQYF.

The genes are TRBV7-9 and TRBJ2-5; 9 bases line up with TRBD1. Unmatched junction bases numbered 6, after V lost 3 bases and J lost 4 bases. This CDR3 region has 15 residues. CDR1 is SEHNR, CDR2 FQNEAQ, per germline (reference sequence). CDR3 protein: CASSLGQGERETQYF. Written as DNA, the CDR3 is TGTGCCAGCAGCTTGGGACAGGGAGAGCGAGAGACCCAGTACTTC.

The J gene is TRBJ2-3, the V gene TRBV20-1, with 7 bases identical to TRBD1. Germline-derived CDR1 and CDR2 are DFQATT and SNEGSKA (reference sequence). The CDR3 spans 17 residues. After removal of 1 base from V and 2 bases from J, the junction contained 12 bases not matched to a gene. The CDR3 bases are TGCAGTGCTAGAGGGGCCCTGGGACAGTCATACACAGATACGCAGTATTTT. It specifies CSARGALGQSYTDTQYF.

This rearrangement joins TRBV20-1 to TRBJ2-1; 11 nucleotides align to TRBD2. Looked up from germline, CDR1 is DFQATT and CDR2 is SNEGSKA (reference sequence). The V and J ends lost 6 bases and 3 bases, in that order; junction bases with no gene match: 4. This CDR3 is 14 amino acids long. As DNA, the CDR3 is TGCAGTGCAACACTAGCGGGAGTCTACAATGAGCAGTTCTTC. Translating it yields CSATLAGVYNEQFF.

This clonotype was recorded at least ten times. The V and J genes are TRBV27 and TRBJ1-2; D unclear. CDR1 and CDR2 (germline): MNHEY, SMNVEV (reference sequence). The V gene lost 5 bases and the J gene lost 8 bases, with 15 bases spanning the gap. CDR3 length equals 13 residues. The CDR3 sequence is CASSPQGQRGYTF. DNA for the CDR3: TGTGCCAGCAGTCCACAAGGCCAGAGGGGCTACACCTTC.

This clonotype was observed many times. The rearrangement joins TRBV7-3 to TRBJ1-6; D is unclear. The CDR3 runs to 12 residues. Germline CDR1 SGHTA, CDR2 FQGTGA. V lost 8 bases to trimming and J lost 6 bases, with 8 bases between them. CDR3 DNA: TGTGCCAGCGGAACCTTTAATTCACCCCTCCACTTT. This codes for CASGTFNSPLHF.

There are many counts of this clonotype. The chain employs TRBV7-9 and TRBJ1-4; D is unresolved. Per the germline V gene, CDR1 is SEHNR and CDR2 is FQNEAQ (reference sequence). CDR3 length: 15 amino acids. V was shortened by 5 bases and J by 0 bases, with 10 bases between the two germline ends. The CDR3 bases are TGTGCCAGCAGCCAGGCAGCGACAACTAATGAAAAACTGTTTTTT. It specifies CASSQAATTNEKLFF.

Notes on this clonotype: It may be a read error: a sequence one base away is much more abundant. The chain joins TRBV11-3 to TRBJ2-1; perhaps TRBD2 as D (6 bases). CDR1 is SGHNT and CDR2 is YENEEA in the germline V gene. Trimming took off 5 bases at V and 7 bases at J, with 18 bases between the two ends. The CDR3 runs to 15 residues. This chain's CDR3 is CASSISGGIRNEQFF. The CDR3 DNA is TGTGCCAGCAGCATATCCGGCGGGATTAGGAATGAGCAGTTCTTC.

This clonotype was picked up many times. The chain couples TRBV5-1 to TRBJ2-1; D unresolved. The V end lost 0 bases, the J end lost 5 bases, and 6 bases lay between the germline ends. The germline CDR1 and CDR2 sequences are SGHRS and YFSETQ. CDR3 size: 13 residues. The CDR3 bases are TGCGCCAGCAGCTTGGTCTCGAACAATGAGCAGTTCTTC. Translated, it gives CASSLVSNNEQFF.

This clonotype was seen at least ten times. V gene TRBV2 combines with J gene TRBJ2-5, with D uncertain. Per the germline V gene, CDR1 is SNHLY and CDR2 is FYNNEI. The V and J ends lost 6 bases and 1 base respectively, with 9 bases between them. The CDR3 spans 13 residues. The CDR3 coding sequence is TGTGCCAGCAGGGCCAGTCCCCAAGAGACCCAGTACTTC. Its translation: CASRASPQETQYF.

The chain links TRBV15 to TRBJ2-2, with D perhaps TRBD1 (6 bases). CDR1 is LNHNV, CDR2 YYDKDF, per germline (reference sequence). The CDR3 length is 16 residues. The germline V and J ends were trimmed by 3 bases and 2 bases, with 13 bases remaining between them. The CDR3 nucleotides are TGTGCCACCAGCAGGGGGGCTCCCTTTAACACCGGGGAGCTGTTTTTT. It is translated as CATSRGAPFNTGELFF.

This clonotype was seen at least ten times. The V and J genes are TRBV5-1 and TRBJ2-4, with 9 bases matching TRBD1. The length of the CDR3 is 18 residues. V trimming: 0 bases; J trimming: 1 base; junction bases outside the gene matches: 8. Germline CDR1 is SGHRS and CDR2 is YFSETQ. The CDR3 DNA sequence: TGCGCCAGCAGCTTGGAACTCGACAGGGGGACCGCCAAAAACATTCAGTACTTC. Amino acids: CASSLELDRGTAKNIQYF. The entire variable domain, with the rest obtained from reference TRBV5-1 and TRBJ2-4, is as follows: KAGVTQTPRYLIKTRGQQVTLSCSPISGHRSVSWYQQTPGQGLQFLFEYFSETQRNKGNFPGRFSGRQFSNSRSEMNVSTLELGDSALYLCASSLELDRGTAKNIQYFGAGTRLSVL.

This clonotype was picked up many times. The chain recombines TRBV13 with TRBJ2-1; 12 bases line up with TRBD1. The CDR3 sequence is 17 residues long. The germline CDR1 and CDR2 sequences are PRHDT and FYEKMQ (reference sequence). V gave up 6 bases and J gave up 10 bases; unmatched junction bases: 16. This CDR3 reads CASSYSSRDRGREEQFF. As DNA, the CDR3 is TGTGCCAGCAGTTACTCAAGTAGGGACAGGGGGCGTGAAGAGCAGTTCTTC.

The rearrangement uses TRBV29-1 and TRBJ2-5; D is undetermined. CDR1 is SQVTM and CDR2 is ANQGSEA in the germline V gene. CDR3 length: 13 residues. V lost 4 bases, J lost 5 bases, and 14 bases lay in between. The CDR3 DNA sequence: TGCAGCGTTGTGGGAAGGTTTCTGGAGACCCAGTACTTC. The encoded protein is CSVVGRFLETQYF. The full variable domain, in which reference TRBV29-1 and TRBJ2-5 provide the parts outside the CDR3, is SAVISQKPSRDICQRGTSLTIQCQVDSQVTMMFWYRQQPGQSLTLIATANQGSEATYESGFVIDKFPISRPNLTFSTLTVSNMSPEDSSIYLCSVVGRFLETQYFGPGTRLLVL.

This clonotype was counted at least ten times. The chain has TRBV11-2 and TRBJ2-1; 8 bases are shared with TRBD2. The CDR3 totals 19 residues. The J segment lost 3 bases and the V segment lost 4 bases, leaving 17 bases of the junction unmatched. CDR1 is SGHAT, CDR2 FQNNGV, per germline. CDR3 nucleotide sequence: TGTGCCAGCAGCTCCCTAGGACTAGCCCCAAGAACCCGCTACAATGAGCAGTTCTTC. Translating it yields CASSSLGLAPRTRYNEQFF.